This TCR beta chain is from a study of T cell repertoires in cytomegalovirus infection (dated by TCRdb to 2018 to 2020). With regard to the full study: Donor HLA type was relevant to the analysis, because carriage of CMV infection together with the matching HLA type was indicated by public TCR beta signatures. Study-wide findings and limitations: The ex vivo response was dominated by HLA-C-restricted CMV-specific TCR beta clonotypes, and the single most frequent clonotype in two of eight donors was supplied by these HLA-C-restricted clonotypes. Cumulative frequency of public TCR beta family members discriminated carriers of CMV infection plus the relevant HLA type in this cohort and an independent roughly 340-donor cohort.

The germline V gene provides CDR1 SGDLS and CDR2 YYNGEE. The CDR3 holds 13 amino acids from the cysteine to the phenylalanine. Only the CDR3 DNA is retained, 39 bases long and in frame from the first base. V is reduced by 4 bases and J by 2 bases, leaving a spacing of 8 bases between them. The listed sequencing device is Illumina HiSeq 1500. TCRdb reprocessing: public reads trimmed at Q25 with fastp, clones called with MiXCR, in-frame beta chains kept. Each entry merges the rows of one CDR3 protein and shows their most common DNA and genes. The table for this sample lists nearly 550,000 distinct CDR3 sequences; about 15% of them were counted only once. Of the sample, 24% falls within the top ten clones. This clonotype was counted only a few times. Its specific antigen is unknown. No per-base quality is available; no much larger clone lies one base away.

The rearranged segments are TRBV9 and TRBJ2-3, with the D gene uncertain. The TCR originated in a human donor in good health (CMV status not recorded). Some clones in this sample may be carry-over from other donors' samples. The sequencing sample was made of CD8+ T cells from PBMCs. The DNA sequence is as follows: TGTGCCAGCAGCCCGGCGGTCACAGATACGCAGTATTTT. This gives the protein CASSPAVTDTQYF.